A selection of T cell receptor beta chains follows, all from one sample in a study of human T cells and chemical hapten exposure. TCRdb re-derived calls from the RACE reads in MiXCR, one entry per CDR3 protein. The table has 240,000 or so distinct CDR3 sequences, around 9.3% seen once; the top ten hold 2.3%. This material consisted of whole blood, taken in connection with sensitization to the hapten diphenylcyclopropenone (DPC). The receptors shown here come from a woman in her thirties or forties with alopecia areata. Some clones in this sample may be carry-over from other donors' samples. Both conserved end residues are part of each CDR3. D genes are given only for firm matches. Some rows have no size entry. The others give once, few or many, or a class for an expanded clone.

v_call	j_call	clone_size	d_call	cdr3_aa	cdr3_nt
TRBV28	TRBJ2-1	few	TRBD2	CASSFPLREGAYNEQFF	TGTGCCAGCAGTTTCCCACTCAGGGAGGGCGCCTACAATGAGCAGTTCTTC
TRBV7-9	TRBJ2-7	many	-	CASTPGGGSYEQYF	TGTGCCAGCACCCCAGGGGGGGGCTCCTACGAGCAGTACTTC
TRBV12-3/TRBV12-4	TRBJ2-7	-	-	CASSLREGLGEQYF	TGTGCCAGCAGTTTACGGGAAGGCCTCGGCGAGCAGTACTTC
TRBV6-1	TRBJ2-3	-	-	CASSELGNTQYF	TGTGCCAGCAGTGAATTGGGGAATACGCAGTATTTT
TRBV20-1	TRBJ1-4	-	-	CSAQSWGREKLFF	TGCAGTGCCCAGTCCTGGGGTCGTGAAAAACTGTTTTTT
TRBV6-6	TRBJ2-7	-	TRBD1	CASSRRDRRPYEQYF	TGTGCCAGCAGCCGCCGGGACAGGAGGCCCTACGAGCAGTACTTC
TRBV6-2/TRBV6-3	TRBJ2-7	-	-	CATKDSTLYEQYF	TGTGCCACCAAGGACAGTACTCTTTACGAGCAGTACTTC
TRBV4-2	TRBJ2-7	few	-	CASSQAEGTTQYEQYF	TGTGCCAGCAGCCAAGCAGAGGGGACCACCCAGTACGAGCAGTACTTC
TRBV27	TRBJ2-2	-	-	CASSLKRSGELFF	TGTGCCAGCAGTTTAAAGCGGTCCGGGGAGCTGTTTTTT
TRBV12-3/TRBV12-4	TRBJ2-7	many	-	CASSRGGAYEQYF	TGTGCCAGCAGCCGCGGCGGGGCCTACGAGCAGTACTTC
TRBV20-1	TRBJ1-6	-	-	CSAVADGPYNSPLHF	TGCAGTGCCGTAGCCGACGGGCCCTATAATTCACCCCTCCACTTT
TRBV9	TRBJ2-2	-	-	CASSVGAGRSTGELFF	TGTGCCAGCAGCGTAGGGGCAGGGAGGAGCACCGGGGAGCTGTTTTTT
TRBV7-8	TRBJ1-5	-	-	CASGGAQPQHF	TGTGCCAGCGGGGGAGCTCAGCCCCAGCATTTT
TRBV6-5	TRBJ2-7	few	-	CASSTPGRSYEQYF	TGTGCCAGCAGTACCCCGGGACGCAGCTACGAGCAGTACTTC
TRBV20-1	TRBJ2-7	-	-	CSAIRGAGGDEQYF	TGCAGTGCTATCCGGGGGGCGGGTGGTGACGAGCAGTACTTC
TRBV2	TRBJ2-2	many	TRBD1	CASNRGNTGELFF	TGTGCCAGCAACAGGGGGAACACCGGGGAGCTGTTTTTT
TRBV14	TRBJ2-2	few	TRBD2	CASRPGGGQNTGELFF	TGTGCCAGCAGGCCTGGCGGGGGTCAGAACACCGGGGAGCTGTTTTTT
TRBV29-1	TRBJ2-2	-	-	CSVVLSRENTGELFF	TGCAGCGTTGTGTTATCCAGGGAGAACACCGGGGAGCTGTTTTTT
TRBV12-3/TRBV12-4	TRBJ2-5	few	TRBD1	CASSSVPGQGQQETQYF	TGTGCCAGCAGTTCAGTCCCGGGACAGGGGCAACAAGAGACCCAGTACTTC
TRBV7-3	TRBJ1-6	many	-	CASSSGGVNSPLHF	TGTGCCAGCAGCTCCGGGGGCGTTAATTCACCCCTCCACTTT
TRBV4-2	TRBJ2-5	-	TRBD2	CASSQGLASQETQYF	TGTGCCAGCAGCCAAGGACTAGCGAGCCAAGAGACCCAGTACTTC